A single sample is the source of the 11 T cell receptor beta chains below, sequenced in a study of cytomegalovirus exposure and HLA in healthy donors. PCR primers comprised 60 Vbeta and 13 Jbeta primers. TCRdb's copy holds only in-frame clones and misses some; the assay was immunoSEQ multiplex PCR. The table includes under 300,000 clones, roughly 89% detected once. The sequenced sample consisted of PBMCs. The receptors stem from a man aged 35-49 years in good health and CMV-seropositive.

The chain recombines TRBV7-3 with TRBJ2-7; TRBD2 agrees at 11 bases. The CDR3 sequence is 16 residues long. V shed 6 bases and J 0 bases; nucleotides not matched to a gene: 7. The germline CDR1 and CDR2 sequences are SGHTA and FQGTGA. The CDR3 here is CASRRTGTSGSYEQYF. The CDR3 DNA reads TGTGCCAGCAGGCGGACCGGGACTAGCGGCTCCTACGAGCAGTACTTC. Drawing the rest from reference TRBV7-3 and TRBJ2-7, the complete variable domain is GAGVSQTPSNKVTEKGKYVELRCDPISGHTALYWYRQSLGQGPEFLIYFQGTGAADDSGLPNDRFFAVRPEGSVSTLKIQRTERGDSAVYLCASRRTGTSGSYEQYFGPGTRLTVT.

V usage is TRBV28 and J usage is TRBJ1-2, with 8 nucleotides matching TRBD1. The CDR3 sequence is 15 residues long. Trimming at V came to 4 bases and at J to 2 bases, leaving 6 bases not matched to a gene. Per germline, CDR1 MDHEN and CDR2 SYDVKM. The CDR3 sequence is CASSSDRGENYGYTF. The CDR3 DNA reads as TGTGCCAGCAGTTCCGACAGGGGAGAAAACTATGGCTACACCTTC.

This clone was observed once. The rearrangement links TRBV7-2 to TRBJ2-5; no definite D call. The DNA end is a closer match to TRBJ2-7, so the J assignment may be wrong. Germline CDR1 is SGHTA and CDR2 is FQGNSA. The CDR3 loop spans 13 amino acids. The CDR3 nucleotides are TGTGCCAGCAGGTTCCGCGGCTCCTACGAGCAGTACTTC. It yields the protein CASRFRGSYEQYF.

The rearrangement links TRBV4-3 to TRBJ2-7; D is perhaps TRBD1 (8 bases). The CDR3 loop spans 14 amino acids. V was pared by 3 bases and J by 3 bases, with 12 bases between. The V gene's germline CDR1 is LGHNA and CDR2 YSLEER. Here the CDR3 reads CASSQDREGYEQYF. In DNA, the CDR3 is TGCGCCAGCAGCCAGGACAGGGAGGGCTACGAGCAGTACTTC.

The chain has TRBV15 and TRBJ1-1; D uncertain. Germline V gene lookup returns CDR1 LNHNV and CDR2 YYDKDF (reference sequence). The CDR3 totals 13 residues. V lost 4 bases and J lost 3, with 9 bases in between. As DNA, the CDR3 is TGTGCCACCAGCACCCGGTTGGACACTGAAGCTTTCTTT. Translated: CATSTRLDTEAFF.

This CDR3 is CASSLVQGAQYEQYF. The CDR3 region has the DNA TGTGCCAGCAGCTTAGTTCAGGGGGCGCAATACGAGCAGTACTTC. The J gene is TRBJ2-7, the V gene TRBV7-9; 8 nucleotides align to TRBD1. Losses at the gene ends were 1 base for V and 4 bases for J; bases not matched to a gene: 6. Germline CDR1 reads SEHNR; CDR2 reads FQNEAQ (reference sequence). This CDR3 is built from 15 residues.

The chain employs TRBV28 and TRBJ2-1, with TRBD2 matching 11 bases. Germline CDR1 MDHEN, CDR2 SYDVKM. V lost 4 bases and J lost 3; bases outside the gene matches: 11. The CDR3 contains 18 residues. CDR3 sequence reads: CASSSLGTSGEYYNEQFF. CDR3 DNA sequence: TGTGCCAGCAGTTCCTTGGGGACTAGCGGAGAGTACTACAATGAGCAGTTCTTC.

The chain couples TRBV4-2 to TRBJ2-3; 7 bases align to TRBD2. Per the germline V gene, CDR1 is LGHNA and CDR2 is YNFKEQ. The junction had 8 bases not matched to a gene; V was cut back by 1 base and J by 1 base. The CDR3 covers 17 residues. The CDR3 region has the DNA TGTGCCAGCAGCCAAGTGACCAAGGCGGGAGGCACAGATACGCAGTATTTT. Translating it yields CASSQVTKAGGTDTQYF.

This clone turned up a few times. This sample also contains other DNA sequences that code for the same CDR3. This rearrangement joins TRBV5-1 to TRBJ1-3, with a tentative D call TRBD1 (5 bases). Germline V gene data show CDR1 as SGHRS and CDR2 as YFSETQ. The V gene lost 0 bases and the J gene lost 0 bases, with 7 bases spanning the gap. The CDR3 contains 15 residues. CDR3 sequence reads: CASSLGQNSGNTIYF. The CDR3 nucleotides read TGCGCCAGCAGCTTGGGACAGAACTCTGGAAACACCATATATTTT.

The CDR3 bases are TGCGCCAGCAGCGATGGGACAGGTCACACTGAAGCTTTCTTT. Its translation: CASSDGTGHTEAFF. The chain carries TRBV5-1 and TRBJ1-1; 8 bases align to TRBD1. The CDR3 runs to 14 residues. The germline gives CDR1 SGHRS, CDR2 YFSETQ. Trimming removed 4 bases from V and 3 bases from J; junction bases left unmatched: 5.

The chain carries TRBV4-1 and TRBJ1-2; 8 bases align to TRBD1. This CDR3 has 15 amino acids. Trimming cost V 3 bases and J 4 bases; bases outside gene matches: 7. Germline V gene data show CDR1 as MGHRA and CDR2 as YSYEKL. CDR3 sequence (DNA): TGCGCCAGCAGCCACGCGGGGCAGGGGGCCTATGGCTACACCTTC. It specifies CASSHAGQGAYGYTF.